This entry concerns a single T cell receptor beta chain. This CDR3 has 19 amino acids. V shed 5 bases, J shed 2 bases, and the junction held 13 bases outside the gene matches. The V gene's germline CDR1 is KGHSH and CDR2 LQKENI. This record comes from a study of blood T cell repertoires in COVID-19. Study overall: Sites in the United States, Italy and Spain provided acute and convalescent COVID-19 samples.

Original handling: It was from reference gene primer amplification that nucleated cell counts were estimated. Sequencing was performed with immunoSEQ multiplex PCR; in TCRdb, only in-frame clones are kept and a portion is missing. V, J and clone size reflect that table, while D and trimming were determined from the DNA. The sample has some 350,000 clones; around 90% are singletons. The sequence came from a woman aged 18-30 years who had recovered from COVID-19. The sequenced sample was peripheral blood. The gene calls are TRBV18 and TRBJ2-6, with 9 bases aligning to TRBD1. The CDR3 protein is CASSTRTGDKRTGANVLTF. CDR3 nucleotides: TGTGCCAGCTCAACACGGACAGGGGACAAAAGAACTGGGGCCAACGTCCTGACTTTC.